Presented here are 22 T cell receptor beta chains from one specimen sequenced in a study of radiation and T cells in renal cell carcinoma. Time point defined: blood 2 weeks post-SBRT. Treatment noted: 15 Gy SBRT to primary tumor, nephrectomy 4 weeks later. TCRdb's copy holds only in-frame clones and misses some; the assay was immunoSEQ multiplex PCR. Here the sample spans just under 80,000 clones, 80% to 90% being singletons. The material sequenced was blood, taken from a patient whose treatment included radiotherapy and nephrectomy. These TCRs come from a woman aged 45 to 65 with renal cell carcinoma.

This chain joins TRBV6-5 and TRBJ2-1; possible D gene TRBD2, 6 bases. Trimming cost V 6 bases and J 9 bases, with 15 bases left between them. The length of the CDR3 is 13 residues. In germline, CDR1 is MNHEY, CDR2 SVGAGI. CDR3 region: CASSLEDSGEQFF. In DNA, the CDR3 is TGTGCCAGCAGCCTCGAGGATAGCGGTGAGCAGTTCTTC.

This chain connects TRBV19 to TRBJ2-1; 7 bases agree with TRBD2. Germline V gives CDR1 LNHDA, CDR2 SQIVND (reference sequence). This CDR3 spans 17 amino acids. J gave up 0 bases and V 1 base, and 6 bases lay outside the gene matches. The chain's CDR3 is CASSIVAGSSSYNEQFF. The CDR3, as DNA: TGTGCCAGTAGTATAGTAGCGGGCTCGAGCTCCTACAATGAGCAGTTCTTC.

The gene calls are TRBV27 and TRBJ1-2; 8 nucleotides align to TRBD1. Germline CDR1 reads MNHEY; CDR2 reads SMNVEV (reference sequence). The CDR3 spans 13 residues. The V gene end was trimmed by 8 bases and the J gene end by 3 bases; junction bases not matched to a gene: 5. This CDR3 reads CASGRQGYYGYTF. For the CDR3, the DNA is TGTGCCAGCGGAAGACAGGGGTACTATGGCTACACCTTC.

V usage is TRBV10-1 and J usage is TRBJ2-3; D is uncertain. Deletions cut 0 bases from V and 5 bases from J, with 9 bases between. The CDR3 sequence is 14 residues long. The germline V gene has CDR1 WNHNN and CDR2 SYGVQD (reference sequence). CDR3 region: CASSESTFVDTQYF. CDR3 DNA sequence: TGCGCCAGCAGTGAGTCGACCTTTGTAGATACGCAGTATTTT.

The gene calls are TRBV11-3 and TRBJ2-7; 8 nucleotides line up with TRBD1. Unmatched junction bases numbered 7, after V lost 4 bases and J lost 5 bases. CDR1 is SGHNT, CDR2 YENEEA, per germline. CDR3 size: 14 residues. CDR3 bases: TGTGCCAGCAGCTCCCCCGACAGGGGCAACGAGCAGTACTTC. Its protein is CASSSPDRGNEQYF.

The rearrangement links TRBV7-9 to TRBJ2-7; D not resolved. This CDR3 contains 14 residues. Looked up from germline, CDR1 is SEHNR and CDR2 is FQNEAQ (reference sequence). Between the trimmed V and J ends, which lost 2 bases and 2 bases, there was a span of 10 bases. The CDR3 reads CASSLLLLTYEQYF. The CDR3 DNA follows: TGTGCCAGCAGCTTATTGCTCCTAACCTACGAGCAGTACTTC.

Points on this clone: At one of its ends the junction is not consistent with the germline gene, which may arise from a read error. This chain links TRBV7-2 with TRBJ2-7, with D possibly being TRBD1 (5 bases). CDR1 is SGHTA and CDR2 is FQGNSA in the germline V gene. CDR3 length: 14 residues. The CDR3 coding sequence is TGTGCCAACAGCCTTGGGGCAGGGAACCGCGAGCAGTACTTC. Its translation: CANSLGAGNREQYF.

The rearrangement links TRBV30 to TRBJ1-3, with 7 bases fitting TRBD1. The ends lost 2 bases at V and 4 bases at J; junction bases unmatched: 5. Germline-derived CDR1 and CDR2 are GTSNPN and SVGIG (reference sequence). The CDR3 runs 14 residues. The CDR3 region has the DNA TGTGCCTGGAGTATAGGGGGCAGGGGAAACACCATATATTTT. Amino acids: CAWSIGGRGNTIYF.

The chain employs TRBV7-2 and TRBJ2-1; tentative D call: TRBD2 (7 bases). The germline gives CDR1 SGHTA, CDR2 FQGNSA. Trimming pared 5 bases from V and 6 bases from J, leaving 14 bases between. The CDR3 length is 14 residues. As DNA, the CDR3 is TGTGCCAGCAGCCCCGCGGGGGCGGGCAATGAGCAGTTCTTC. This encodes CASSPAGAGNEQFF.

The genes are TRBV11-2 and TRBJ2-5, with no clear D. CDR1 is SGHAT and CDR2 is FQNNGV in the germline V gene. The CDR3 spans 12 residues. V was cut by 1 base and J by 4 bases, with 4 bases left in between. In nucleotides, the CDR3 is TGTGCCAGCAGCTTAGTTCTAGAGACCCAGTACTTC. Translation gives CASSLVLETQYF.

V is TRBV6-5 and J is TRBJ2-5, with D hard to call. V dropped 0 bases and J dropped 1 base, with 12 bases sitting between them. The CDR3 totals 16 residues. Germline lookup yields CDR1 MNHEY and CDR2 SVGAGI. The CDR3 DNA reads TGTGCCAGCAGTTACTCCCCCAGTTTGGGCCAAGAGACCCAGTACTTC. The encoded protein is CASSYSPSLGQETQYF.

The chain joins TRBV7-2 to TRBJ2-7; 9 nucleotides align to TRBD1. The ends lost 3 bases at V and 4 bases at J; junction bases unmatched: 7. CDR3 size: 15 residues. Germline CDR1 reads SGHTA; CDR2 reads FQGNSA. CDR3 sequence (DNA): TGTGCCAGCAGCTTGGGGGGACAGGGAGTTTACGAGCAGTACTTC. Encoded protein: CASSLGGQGVYEQYF. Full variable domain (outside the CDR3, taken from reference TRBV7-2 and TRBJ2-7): GAGVSQSPSNKVTEKGKDVELRCDPISGHTALYWYRQSLGQGLEFLIYFQGNSAPDKSGLPSDRFSAERTGGSVSTLTIQRTQQEDSAVYLCASSLGGQGVYEQYFGPGTRLTVT.

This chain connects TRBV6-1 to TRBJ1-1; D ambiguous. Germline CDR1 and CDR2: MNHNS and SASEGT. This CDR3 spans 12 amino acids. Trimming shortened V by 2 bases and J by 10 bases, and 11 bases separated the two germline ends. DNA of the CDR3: TGTGCCAGCAGTGAAATGGGCGACCCAGCTTTCTTT. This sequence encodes CASSEMGDPAFF.

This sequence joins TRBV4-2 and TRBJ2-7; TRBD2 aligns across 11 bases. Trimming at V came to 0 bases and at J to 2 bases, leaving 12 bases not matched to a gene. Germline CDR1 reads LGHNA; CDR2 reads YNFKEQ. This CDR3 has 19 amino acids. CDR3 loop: CASSQDRSGLAEPTYEQYF. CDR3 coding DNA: TGTGCCAGCAGCCAAGATAGATCGGGACTAGCGGAGCCCACCTACGAGCAGTACTTC.

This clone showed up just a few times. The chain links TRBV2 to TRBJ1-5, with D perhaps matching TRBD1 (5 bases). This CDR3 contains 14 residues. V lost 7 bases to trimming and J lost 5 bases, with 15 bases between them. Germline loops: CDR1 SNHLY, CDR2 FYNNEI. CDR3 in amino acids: CASNQRDLYQPQHF. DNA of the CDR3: TGTGCCAGCAATCAACGGGACCTCTATCAGCCCCAGCATTTT.

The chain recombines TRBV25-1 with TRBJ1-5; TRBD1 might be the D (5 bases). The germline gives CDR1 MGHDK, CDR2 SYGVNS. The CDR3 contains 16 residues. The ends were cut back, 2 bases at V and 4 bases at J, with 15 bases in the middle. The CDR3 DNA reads TGTGCCAGCAGTGAAGCCGGGACCTCGGGGAATCAGCCCCAGCATTTT. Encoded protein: CASSEAGTSGNQPQHF.

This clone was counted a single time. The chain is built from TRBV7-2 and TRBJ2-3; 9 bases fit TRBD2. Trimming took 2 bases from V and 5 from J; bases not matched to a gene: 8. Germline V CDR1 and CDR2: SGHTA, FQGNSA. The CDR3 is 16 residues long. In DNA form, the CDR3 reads TGTGCCAGCAGCTTAAGGCGGGGGGGACCCCAAGATACGCAGTATTTT. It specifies CASSLRRGGPQDTQYF.

The CDR3 spells CSVGLTGGSRNTIYF. The CDR3 DNA sequence: TGCAGCGTTGGTTTGACAGGGGGATCTAGAAACACCATATATTTT. The V call is TRBV29-1, the J call TRBJ1-3; 9 bases align to TRBD1. This CDR3 has 15 residues. Trimming cost V 4 bases and J 5 bases; bases outside gene matches: 9. The V gene's germline CDR1 is SQVTM and CDR2 ANQGSEA.

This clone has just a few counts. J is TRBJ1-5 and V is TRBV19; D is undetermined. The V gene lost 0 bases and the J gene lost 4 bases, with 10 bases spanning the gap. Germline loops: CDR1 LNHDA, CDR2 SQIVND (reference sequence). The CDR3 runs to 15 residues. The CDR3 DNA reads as TGTGCCAGTAGTATAGACCAGACGGGGAATCAGCCCCAGCATTTT. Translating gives CASSIDQTGNQPQHF.

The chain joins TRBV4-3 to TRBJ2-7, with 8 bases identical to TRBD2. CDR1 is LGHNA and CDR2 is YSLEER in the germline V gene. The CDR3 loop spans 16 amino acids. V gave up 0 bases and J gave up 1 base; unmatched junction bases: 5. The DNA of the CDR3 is TGCGCCAGCAGCCAAGATCGGCGGGGGGAGTCCTACGAGCAGTACTTC. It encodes CASSQDRRGESYEQYF.

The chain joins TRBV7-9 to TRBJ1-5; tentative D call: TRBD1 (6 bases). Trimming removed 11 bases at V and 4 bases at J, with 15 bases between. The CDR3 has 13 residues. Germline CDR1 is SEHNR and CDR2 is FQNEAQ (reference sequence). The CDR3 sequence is CAVTRTANQPQHF. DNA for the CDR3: TGTGCCGTAACCCGGACAGCAAATCAGCCCCAGCATTTT.

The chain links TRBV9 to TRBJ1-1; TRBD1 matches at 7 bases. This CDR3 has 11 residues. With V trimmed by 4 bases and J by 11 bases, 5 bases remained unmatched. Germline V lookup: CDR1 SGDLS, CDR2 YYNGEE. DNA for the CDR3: TGTGCCAGCAGCCCAGGGGGGGCGGCTTTCTTT. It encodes CASSPGGAAFF.